The 26 T cell receptor beta chains reported below all come from one sample, sequenced in a study of regulatory T cells in long-lasting Graves disease. Time point reported: newly diagnosed GD, antithyroid drugs for less than 3 months. Making the TCR library involved RNA that had been extracted from PBMCs. Library construction for TCR beta used iRepertoire HTBI primers and Arm-PCR of CDR3 regions. TCRdb reanalysed the multiplex PCR reads using MiXCR and keeps one entry per CDR3 protein. Among about 540,000 distinct CDR3 sequences listed, approximately 13% were seen once. These data also formed part of another study, on T cells in Graves' hyperthyroidism and ophthalmopathy.

The sequencing used peripheral blood mononuclear cells (PBMCs), collected at new diagnosis, from a patient treated with antithyroid drugs. The receptors derive from a man aged 30 to 45 with Graves disease.

This chain links TRBV5-1 with TRBJ2-5, with D possibly TRBD1 on 6 matching bases. V was clipped by 4 bases and J by 0 bases, with 10 bases between them. Germline values: CDR1 SGHRS, CDR2 YFSETQ. CDR3 length: 14 amino acids. CDR3 coding DNA: TGCGCCAGCAGCGAACAGGGTAACCAAGAGACCCAGTACTTC. Amino acids: CASSEQGNQETQYF. Full variable domain (missing parts from reference TRBV5-1 and TRBJ2-5): KAGVTQTPRYLIKTRGQQVTLSCSPISGHRSVSWYQQTPGQGLQFLFEYFSETQRNKGNFPGRFSGRQFSNSRSEMNVSTLELGDSALYLCASSEQGNQETQYFGPGTRLLVL.

This clonotype was detected many times. This rearrangement joins TRBV12-3 or TRBV12-4 to TRBJ2-5; possible D gene TRBD2, 6 bases. The CDR3 runs to 14 residues. Trimming left V 10 bases short and J 3 bases short, with 18 bases between. CDR3 sequence: CATERLGRKETQYF. CDR3 coding DNA: TGTGCCACAGAGAGGTTAGGGAGGAAAGAGACCCAGTACTTC.

In its sample, this clonotype was seen a few times. A single base separates this from a much larger clone, so it may be a read error. The rearrangement joins TRBV2 to TRBJ2-2; weak D call: TRBD1 (7 bases). The CDR3 consists of 15 residues. CDR1 and CDR2 (germline): SNHLY, FYNNEI. This chain's CDR3 is CASSEATGNVGGLFF. The CDR3 coding sequence is TGTGCCAGCAGTGAAGCGACAGGGAATGTCGGGGGGCTGTTTTTT.

The gene calls are TRBV20-1 and TRBJ1-5; D ambiguous. From germline, CDR1 is DFQATT and CDR2 SNEGSKA (reference sequence). V lost 0 bases and J lost 0, with 6 bases in between. The CDR3 runs to 14 residues. CDR3 sequence (DNA): TGCAGTGCTAGAGACGTATATAGCAATCAGCCCCAGCATTTT. The encoded protein is CSARDVYSNQPQHF.

This chain joins TRBV4-2 and TRBJ2-1; perhaps TRBD1 as D (6 bases). Germline CDR1 reads LGHNA; CDR2 reads YNFKEQ. The CDR3 covers 14 residues. With 1 base removed from V and 7 bases from J, the gap between germline ends came to 11 bases. In DNA form, the CDR3 reads TGTGCCAGCAGCCAAGCCCAGGGGACGAATGAGCAGTTCTTC. Protein sequence: CASSQAQGTNEQFF.

This clonotype was recorded at least ten times. V gene TRBV10-1 combines with J gene TRBJ2-7; TRBD2 matches at 10 bases. The CDR3 runs 14 residues. After removal of 5 bases from V and 3 bases from J, the junction contained 4 bases not matched to a gene. Germline CDR1 is WNHNN and CDR2 is SYGVQD (reference sequence). CDR3 residues: CASSRKREGYEQYF. Here the CDR3 DNA reads TGCGCCAGCAGTAGGAAGCGGGAGGGCTACGAGCAGTACTTC.

This clonotype came up many times. The chain has TRBV27 and TRBJ2-1; 8 bases agree with TRBD1. The CDR3 runs to 14 residues. The germline V gene encodes CDR1 MNHEY and CDR2 SMNVEV (reference sequence). Losses at the gene ends were 5 bases for V and 6 bases for J; bases not matched to a gene: 6. The CDR3 spells CASSPGQALNEQFF. For the CDR3, the DNA is TGTGCCAGCAGTCCGGGACAGGCACTCAATGAGCAGTTCTTC.

Concerning this clonotype itself: With only one base between it and a far larger clone, this is likely a read error. V and J are TRBV28 and TRBJ2-5; no clear D. Trimming took off 0 bases at V and 11 bases at J, with 13 bases between the two ends. This CDR3 is built from 13 residues. CDR1 and CDR2 from the germline V gene are MDHEN and SYDVKM. The CDR3 reads CASSLWEAAEQYF. The DNA for the CDR3 is TGTGCCAGCAGTTTATGGGAAGCTGCTGAGCAGTACTTC.

This clonotype came up a few times. This CDR3 fails to terminate in the conserved phenylalanine or tryptophan, so it likely reflects a read error. The gene calls are TRBV5-1 and TRBJ2-2, with 7 bases matching TRBD2. Germline V gene sequence: CDR1 SGHRS, CDR2 YFSETQ. The CDR3 is 13 residues long. Trimming at V came to 4 bases and at J to 6 bases, leaving 3 bases not matched to a gene. The CDR3 sequence is CASSPAGPGELFL. In nucleotides, the CDR3 is TGCGCCAGCAGCCCAGCGGGACCCGGGGAGCTGTTTCTT.

A note on this clonotype: The junction departs from the called germline gene at one end, perhaps through a read error. V usage is TRBV7-8 and J usage is TRBJ2-7, with D perhaps matching TRBD2 (6 bases). Germline values: CDR1 SGHVS, CDR2 FQNEAQ. This CDR3 spans 12 amino acids. DNA of the CDR3: TGTGCCAGCTCTAGGGACTCCTACGCGCAGTACTTC. Translating gives CASSRDSYAQYF.

On this clonotype: This could be a read error, since a much larger clone is one nucleotide away. V is TRBV7-8 and J is TRBJ2-1, with 8 bases that match TRBD2. The CDR3 is 14 amino acids. Germline CDR1 and CDR2: SGHVS and FQNEAQ. CDR3 bases: TGTGCCAGCAGGGTACTAGCGGCCGGCAATAAGCAGTTCTTC. It translates to CASRVLAAGNKQFF.

The genes are TRBV24-1 and TRBJ1-4; D possibly corresponds to TRBD1 (6 bases). The V end was cut by 11 bases, the J end by 5 bases, with 14 bases between. The CDR3 loop spans 13 amino acids. CDR1 KGHDR and CDR2 SFDVKD come from the germline V gene. CDR3 region: CAISTGPNEKLFF. The CDR3 DNA reads as TGTGCCATATCGACAGGTCCGAATGAAAAACTGTTTTTT.

This clonotype occurred many times. CDR3: CASSYSINKGIDTF. In DNA, the CDR3 is TGTGCCAGCAGTTACTCGATTAATAAGGGAATTGACACCTTC. V and J are TRBV6-2 or TRBV6-3 and TRBJ1-2; D is ambiguous. CDR1 MNHEY and CDR2 SVGEGT come from the germline V gene. V was trimmed by 0 bases and J by 12 bases, leaving 17 bases between them. The length of the CDR3 is 14 residues.

V is TRBV10-1 and J is TRBJ2-2; TRBD1 matches at 7 bases. CDR3 size: 15 residues. Trimming took 6 bases from V and 5 from J; bases not matched to a gene: 9. Germline CDR1 is WNHNN and CDR2 is SYGVQD (reference sequence). CDR3: CASSPHRDSTGELFF. CDR3 nucleotide sequence: TGCGCCAGCAGCCCGCACCGGGACAGTACCGGGGAGCTGTTTTTT.

At least ten counts were recorded for this clonotype. The gene calls are TRBV12-3 or TRBV12-4 and TRBJ1-1; 9 positions match TRBD1. J was trimmed by 4 bases and V by 6 bases; bases with no gene match: 12. The CDR3 is made up of 16 amino acids. The CDR3 DNA follows: TGTGCCAGCAGGATTCCTTTGGACAGGGGTACCACTGAAGCTTTCTTT. This gives the protein CASRIPLDRGTTEAFF.

This clonotype was observed many times. The genes are TRBV27 and TRBJ1-5; 8 positions agree with TRBD1. The CDR3 runs to 15 residues. Looked up from germline, CDR1 is MNHEY and CDR2 is SMNVEV (reference sequence). The J segment lost 5 bases and the V segment lost 5 bases, leaving 8 bases of the junction unmatched. CDR3 region: CASSPDRVGYQPQHF. CDR3 DNA: TGTGCCAGCAGTCCGGACAGGGTAGGATATCAGCCCCAGCATTTT.

This clonotype showed up many times. The rearrangement joins TRBV20-1 to TRBJ2-3; no reliable D call. This CDR3 contains 13 residues. V gave up 6 bases and J gave up 3 bases, with 13 bases separating them. From germline, CDR1 is DFQATT and CDR2 SNEGSKA (reference sequence). The CDR3 loop reads CSAHARGTDTQYF. The CDR3 DNA is TGCAGTGCCCATGCTAGAGGTACAGATACGCAGTATTTT.

This chain connects TRBV20-1 to TRBJ2-3, with unresolved D. The CDR3 consists of 16 residues. The V gene's germline CDR1 is DFQATT and CDR2 SNEGSKA (reference sequence). V was trimmed by 2 bases and J by 2 bases, leaving 17 bases between them. The CDR3 DNA follows: TGCAGTGCTAGATTTGGTCTATCGAAGAACACAGATACGCAGTATTTT. Translating gives CSARFGLSKNTDTQYF.

The chain links TRBV4-2 to TRBJ2-1; D call uncertain. Germline CDR1 is LGHNA and CDR2 is YNFKEQ. V lost 4 bases, J lost 4 bases, and 17 bases lay in between. The CDR3 has 16 amino acids. CDR3 residues: CASSPVGRLPYNEQFF. DNA of the CDR3: TGTGCCAGCAGCCCCGTTGGTAGACTCCCTTACAATGAGCAGTTCTTC.

This clonotype was observed many times. V and J are TRBV19 and TRBJ2-5; 8 nucleotides agree with TRBD1. The CDR3 is made up of 16 amino acids. From germline, CDR1 is LNHDA and CDR2 SQIVND (reference sequence). Germline trimming cut 5 bases from V and 3 bases from J; bases unmatched to any gene: 11. The CDR3 spells CASSLSPTGDEETQYF. DNA for the CDR3: TGTGCCAGTAGTTTATCCCCGACAGGGGATGAAGAGACCCAGTACTTC.

This clonotype was counted many times. The V call is TRBV6-1, the J call TRBJ2-3, with 8 bases aligning to TRBD2. The germline V gene encodes CDR1 MNHNS and CDR2 SASEGT. This CDR3 spans 16 amino acids. V shed 8 bases, J shed 6 bases, and the junction held 16 bases outside the gene matches. The CDR3 here is CASCPTYGRGFDTQYF. The CDR3 DNA reads as TGTGCCAGCTGTCCCACTTACGGGAGGGGTTTTGATACGCAGTATTTT.

Worth noting for this clonotype: A far larger clone lies a single base away; this is likely a read error. This rearrangement joins TRBV27 to TRBJ2-1; no firm D call. In germline, CDR1 is MNHEY, CDR2 SMNVEV (reference sequence). CDR3 size: 14 residues. CDR3 DNA sequence: TGTGCCAGCACCCTAGAGACTGATTTCAATGGGCAGTTCTTC. It encodes CASTLETDFNGQFF.

The chain uses TRBV5-4 and TRBJ2-7; D is perhaps TRBD1 (6 bases). The V gene lost 0 bases and the J gene lost 9 bases, with 10 bases spanning the gap. The CDR3 length is 12 residues. CDR1 SGHNT and CDR2 YYREEE come from the germline V gene (reference sequence). Here the CDR3 DNA reads TGTGCCAGCAGCTTGGAGGGCAGGGGGCAGTACTTC. This gives the protein CASSLEGRGQYF.

V gene TRBV7-8 combines with J gene TRBJ2-7; tentatively, D is TRBD2 (11 bases). Germline lookup yields CDR1 SGHVS and CDR2 FQNEAQ. V shed 4 bases and J shed 8 bases, with 33 bases lying between them. CDR3 length equals 19 residues. The CDR3 loop reads CASSSPSGTGDTSGRKQYF. In nucleotides, the CDR3 is TGTGCCAGCAGCTCCCCTTCCGGGACAGGGGATACTAGCGGGAGAAAGCAGTACTTC.

This clonotype has a handful of counts. V usage is TRBV5-5 and J usage is TRBJ1-5; D is unclear. V shed 4 bases and J shed 4 bases, with 15 bases lying between them. CDR1 SGHKS and CDR2 YYEKEE come from the germline V gene (reference sequence). This CDR3 comprises 15 residues. CDR3 DNA sequence: TGTGCCAGCAGCCCAAGTTTAGGACCTAATCAGCCCCAGCATTTT. Translation: CASSPSLGPNQPQHF.

This clonotype was detected many times. The genes are TRBV12-3 or TRBV12-4 and TRBJ1-1; D unresolved. The CDR3 has 13 residues. The V end lost 3 bases, the J end lost 5 bases, and 10 bases lay between the germline ends. This CDR3 is CASSLRVPTEAFF. As DNA, the CDR3 is TGTGCCAGCAGTTTGAGAGTGCCAACTGAAGCTTTCTTT.